Listed here are 20 T cell receptor beta chains from one sample, sequenced in a study of response to subunit inactivated influenza vaccine. TCRdb re-called the RT-PCR reads through MiXCR, storing one row per CDR3 protein. This table holds about 650,000 distinct CDR3 sequences, 14% found once. This sample comprised PBMCs from blood, obtained 14 to 15 days before vaccination. The receptors come from a man aged 50 to 60 who received an inactivated influenza vaccine.

The V gene is TRBV4-3, the J gene TRBJ2-1; 11 bases are a match to TRBD2. Germline trimming cut 0 bases from V and 9 bases from J; bases unmatched to any gene: 7. Per germline, CDR1 LGHNA and CDR2 YSLEER. This CDR3 comprises 16 residues. CDR3 protein: CASSQDPLAGGLEQFF. CDR3 DNA: TGCGCCAGCAGCCAAGATCCCTTAGCGGGGGGGCTTGAGCAGTTCTTC.

The chain carries TRBV20-1 and TRBJ1-6; the match to TRBD1 covers 7 bases. V was pared by 2 bases and J by 5 bases, with 3 bases of the junction left unmatched. The CDR3 spans 14 residues. Germline V gives CDR1 DFQATT, CDR2 SNEGSKA (reference sequence). The CDR3 here is CSARTDRDNSPLHF. In DNA, the CDR3 is TGCAGTGCTAGAACCGACAGGGATAATTCACCCCTCCACTTT.

This clonotype was recorded at least ten times. This sequence joins TRBV7-2 and TRBJ2-1; D remains ambiguous. V was shortened by 0 bases and J by 6 bases, with 0 bases between the two germline ends. Germline loops: CDR1 SGHTA, CDR2 FQGNSA. The CDR3 spans 11 residues. CDR3 bases: TGTGCCAGCAGCTTAGCCAATGAGCAGTTCTTC. It codes for CASSLANEQFF.

This clonotype has ten or more counts. This chain uses TRBV5-1 with TRBJ1-5; D ambiguous. Germline V gives CDR1 SGHRS, CDR2 YFSETQ. V was pared by 3 bases and J by 10 bases, with 17 bases between. CDR3 length equals 14 residues. The CDR3 here is CASSSVGPEGPQHF. CDR3 coding DNA: TGCGCCAGCAGCTCTGTCGGCCCGGAGGGACCCCAGCATTTT.

This chain joins TRBV10-2 and TRBJ2-7, with 7 bases fitting TRBD1. The CDR3 spans 13 residues. Germline loops: CDR1 WSHSY, CDR2 SAAADI. Trimming at V came to 5 bases and at J to 6 bases, leaving 7 bases not matched to a gene. The CDR3 nucleotides are TGCGCCAGCAGTCGGACAGGCTCCGCCGAGCAGTACTTC. Residues: CASSRTGSAEQYF.

There are a few counts of this clonotype. The genes are TRBV29-1 and TRBJ2-1; D unresolved. CDR1 SQVTM and CDR2 ANQGSEA come from the germline V gene. The CDR3 loop spans 15 amino acids. The V end was cut by 0 bases, the J end by 1 base, with 10 bases between. The CDR3 protein is CSVEDRSTSYNEQFF. For the CDR3, the DNA is TGCAGCGTTGAAGACCGGTCTACATCCTACAATGAGCAGTTCTTC.

Many counts were recorded for this clonotype. V usage is TRBV12-3 or TRBV12-4 and J usage is TRBJ2-1; 11 bases agree with TRBD1. V dropped 4 bases and J dropped 10; count of bases not matched to a gene: 9. The CDR3 length is 15 residues. CDR3 bases: TGTGCCAGCAGTTGGCCGGGACAGGGGGGTCGGGAGCAGTTCTTC. It specifies CASSWPGQGGREQFF.

This clonotype was seen a handful of times. The CDR3, as DNA: TGTGCCAGCAGCCCGACCGACTATGGCTACACCTTC. Protein: CASSPTDYGYTF. This chain joins TRBV5-6 and TRBJ1-2, with D unresolved. The V end was cut by 4 bases, the J end by 3 bases, with 7 bases between. Germline CDR1 reads SGHDT; CDR2 reads YYEEEE. This CDR3 region has 12 residues. The complete variable domain, with remaining parts taken from reference TRBV5-6 and TRBJ1-2, reads DAGVTQSPTHLIKTRGQQVTLRCSPKSGHDTVSWYQQALGQGPQFIFQYYEEEERQRGNFPDRFSGHQFPNYSSELNVNALLLGDSALYLCASSPTDYGYTFGSGTRLTVV.

This chain links TRBV28 with TRBJ2-1; 8 bases align to TRBD1. CDR3 length: 16 amino acids. The trim removed 7 bases at V and 3 bases at J, leaving 11 bases unmatched. Germline CDR1 is MDHEN and CDR2 is SYDVKM. CDR3 in DNA: TGTGCCAGCAAAAAACTTACAGGGGGGTTCTACAATGAGCAGTTCTTC. It yields the protein CASKKLTGGFYNEQFF.

This clonotype appeared a few times. The chain links TRBV7-8 to TRBJ2-7; the match to TRBD1 covers 9 bases. V dropped 5 bases and J dropped 2; count of bases not matched to a gene: 7. This CDR3 contains 15 residues. CDR1 is SGHVS and CDR2 is FQNEAQ in the germline V gene. CDR3 nucleotides: TGTGCCAGCAGCCCGCGGGACAGGGACACCTACGAGCAGTACTTC. It codes for CASSPRDRDTYEQYF.

This clonotype has a count of ten or more. This chain links TRBV29-1 with TRBJ2-7, with 9 bases lining up with TRBD2. CDR3 length equals 15 residues. CDR1 SQVTM and CDR2 ANQGSEA come from the germline V gene. V lost 1 base, J lost 3 bases, and 7 bases stayed unmatched. CDR3 residues: CSVEVGVAGDYEQYF. The CDR3 DNA is TGCAGCGTTGAAGTTGGGGTAGCGGGGGACTACGAGCAGTACTTC.

This clonotype was detected ten times or more. This chain uses TRBV6-2 or TRBV6-3 with TRBJ2-7, with 10 bases matching TRBD1. Germline CDR1 MNHEY, CDR2 SVGEGT. After removal of 2 bases from V and 4 bases from J, the junction contained 8 bases not matched to a gene. The CDR3 is 16 residues long. The CDR3 loop reads CASSYHQDRGDYEQYF. In nucleotides, the CDR3 is TGTGCCAGCAGTTACCACCAGGACAGGGGGGATTACGAGCAGTACTTC.

This clonotype was counted ten times or more. This chain joins TRBV29-1 and TRBJ1-1; TRBD1 is a possible D gene (5 bases). This CDR3 has 13 residues. Germline CDR1 reads SQVTM; CDR2 reads ANQGSEA. The V end was cut by 3 bases, the J end by 3 bases, with 11 bases between. CDR3 coding DNA: TGCAGCGTTGACGATTGGGGGGACACTGAAGCTTTCTTT. Translating gives CSVDDWGDTEAFF.

V gene TRBV30 combines with J gene TRBJ2-2; D ambiguous. The V gene's germline CDR1 is GTSNPN and CDR2 SVGIG (reference sequence). The CDR3 has 14 residues. V gave up 3 bases and J gave up 2 bases, with 10 bases separating them. CDR3 nucleotide sequence: TGTGCCTGGAGGGGTCTGAGAAACACCGGGGAGCTGTTTTTT. Residues: CAWRGLRNTGELFF.

CDR3 loop: CASSFITSGGRETQYF. The CDR3 DNA reads TGTGCCAGCAGCTTCATCACTAGCGGGGGTAGAGAGACCCAGTACTTC. The chain has TRBV7-9 and TRBJ2-5, with 11 bases that match TRBD2. J gave up 4 bases and V 3 bases, and 7 bases lay outside the gene matches. CDR3 length equals 16 residues. From germline, CDR1 is SEHNR and CDR2 FQNEAQ (reference sequence).

This clonotype was detected only a few times. CDR3 region: CASSPTRGAGETQYF. For the CDR3, the DNA is TGTGCCAGCAGCCCAACTCGGGGGGCGGGGGAGACCCAGTACTTC. J is TRBJ2-5 and V is TRBV6-1; tentative D call: TRBD2 (7 bases). Trimming removed 6 bases from V and 5 bases from J, with 19 bases in between. This CDR3 is 15 amino acids long. Germline V gene lookup returns CDR1 MNHNS and CDR2 SASEGT.

This clonotype was observed many times. The chain uses TRBV29-1 and TRBJ2-3; perhaps TRBD1 as D (5 bases). The CDR3 runs to 13 residues. Trimming took 7 bases from V and 4 from J, leaving 15 bases between them. Germline V gene data show CDR1 as SQVTM and CDR2 as ANQGSEA. The CDR3 nucleotides are TGCAGCGGGTTGTCAGGGCCGGCAGATACGCAGTATTTT. Amino acids: CSGLSGPADTQYF.

The V gene is TRBV6-1, the J gene TRBJ1-4; D is unclear. The CDR3 is 13 residues long. Germline V CDR1 and CDR2: MNHNS, SASEGT. V was trimmed by 5 bases and J by 8 bases, leaving 12 bases between them. The CDR3 sequence is CASSTALYEKLFF. CDR3 coding DNA: TGTGCCAGCAGTACAGCTTTGTACGAAAAACTGTTTTTT.

This clonotype was detected a few times. This chain links TRBV20-1 with TRBJ2-4; D is uncertain. The CDR3 has 11 amino acids. CDR1 and CDR2 (germline): DFQATT, SNEGSKA (reference sequence). V was cut by 6 bases and J by 5 bases, with 8 bases left in between. The CDR3 here is CSADTENIQYF. Here the CDR3 DNA reads TGCAGTGCCGACACGGAAAACATTCAGTACTTC.

This clonotype is a singleton in its sample. In DNA form, the CDR3 reads TGCGCCAGCAGCGTGAACCAGATCGGACAGAACTCCTACGAGCAGTACTTC. Protein: CASSVNQIGQNSYEQYF. The chain uses TRBV5-1 and TRBJ2-7; D might be TRBD1 (6 bases). Germline-derived CDR1 and CDR2 are SGHRS and YFSETQ. V was shortened by 4 bases and J by 0 bases, with 20 bases between the two germline ends. The CDR3 is made up of 17 amino acids.